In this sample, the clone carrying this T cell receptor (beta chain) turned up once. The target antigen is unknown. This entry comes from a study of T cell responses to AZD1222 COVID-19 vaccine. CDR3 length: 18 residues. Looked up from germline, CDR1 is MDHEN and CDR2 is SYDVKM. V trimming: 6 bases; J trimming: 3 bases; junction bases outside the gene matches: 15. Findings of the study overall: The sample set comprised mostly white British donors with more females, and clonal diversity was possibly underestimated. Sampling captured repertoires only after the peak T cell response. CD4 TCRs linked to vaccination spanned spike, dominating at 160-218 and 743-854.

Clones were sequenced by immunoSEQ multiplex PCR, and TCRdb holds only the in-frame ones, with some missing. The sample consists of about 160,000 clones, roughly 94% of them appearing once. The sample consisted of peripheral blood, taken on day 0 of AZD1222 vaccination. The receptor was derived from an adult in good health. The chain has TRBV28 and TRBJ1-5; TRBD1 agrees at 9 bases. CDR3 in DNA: TGTGCCAGCAGACAAAGCCGATGGGGGACAGGGTCCAATCAGCCCCAGCATTTT. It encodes CASRQSRWGTGSNQPQHF.